What follows is one T cell receptor beta chain and its context. Its antigen is not identified. The data belong to a study of T cell responses to AZD1222 COVID-19 vaccine. Points from the study as a whole: AZD1222 recipients seropositive at baseline numbered only six or seven. Repertoires were obtained solely post-peak T cell response. Clonal diversity may have been underestimated, and the donors were mostly white British, with more females than males.

The CDR3 spans 18 residues. Germline assignment: CDR1 SGHAT and CDR2 FQNNGV. The V gene end was trimmed by 1 base and the J gene end by 2 bases; junction bases not matched to a gene: 10. The repertoire was sequenced with immunoSEQ multiplex PCR; TCRdb's copy has only in-frame clones and lacks some. Counted here are about 110,000 clones, roughly 85% occurring once; the ten biggest clones make up roughly 2.5%. The analysis combined second doses at about 4 or about 12 weeks. This sequence was found in an adult who received the AZD1222 COVID-19 vaccine. Here the sequenced sample was peripheral blood, taken 28 days after the second AZD1222 dose. The chain uses TRBV11-2 and TRBJ1-3, with 8 positions matching TRBD1. CDR3 coding DNA: TGTGCCAGCAGCTTAGGAGGGACAGGTATTTTCCCTGGAAACACCATATATTTT. Amino acid sequence: CASSLGGTGIFPGNTIYF.